Sequencing of this T cell receptor beta chain was carried out in a study of control samples from healthy donors and cancer patients. Data came from immunoSEQ multiplex PCR; TCRdb stores just in-frame clones and leaves some out. Here the sample spans approximately 190,000 clones, 91% being singletons. Germline loops: CDR1 SGDLS, CDR2 YYNGEE. The CDR3 loop spans 15 amino acids. V gave up 4 bases and J gave up 2 bases; unmatched junction bases: 6. The TCR sequence derives from a man between 25 and 39 years old in good health. The V and J genes are TRBV9 and TRBJ2-3; 8 nucleotides align to TRBD1. Specimen: blood. DNA for the CDR3: TGTGCCAGCAGCCTTCGGGACAGGTACACAGATACGCAGTATTTT. Residues: CASSLRDRYTDTQYF.